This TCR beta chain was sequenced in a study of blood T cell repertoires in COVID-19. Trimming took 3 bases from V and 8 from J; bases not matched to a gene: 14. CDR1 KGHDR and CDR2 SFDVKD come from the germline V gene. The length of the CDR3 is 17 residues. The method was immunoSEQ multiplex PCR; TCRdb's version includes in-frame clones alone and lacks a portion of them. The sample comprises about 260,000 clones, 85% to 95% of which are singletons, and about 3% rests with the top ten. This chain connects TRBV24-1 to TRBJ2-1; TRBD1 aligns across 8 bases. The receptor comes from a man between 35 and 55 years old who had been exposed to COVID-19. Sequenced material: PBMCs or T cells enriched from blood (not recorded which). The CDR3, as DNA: TGTGCCACCAGTGATAAGAGGGGCAGGGGGCGCGAGCATGAGCAGTTCTTC. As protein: CATSDKRGRGREHEQFF.